Reported below is one TCR beta chain. The germline V gene has CDR1 SGHRS and CDR2 YFSETQ. Trimming stripped 0 bases from V and 1 base from J, with 7 bases between. This CDR3 comprises 14 residues. Sequencing was performed with immunoSEQ multiplex PCR; in TCRdb, only in-frame clones are kept and a portion is missing. The table includes some 290,000 clones, 90% detected once. The data were taken from a study of blood T cell repertoires in COVID-19. For the study at large: Acute and convalescent COVID-19 specimens originated in the United States, Italy and Spain.

This receptor was taken from a woman aged 25 to 39 with COVID-19, enrolled during active disease. This chain links TRBV5-1 with TRBJ1-1; the D gene is possibly TRBD1 (5 bases). The sequencing sample was made of peripheral blood. CDR3 in DNA: TGCGCCAGCAGCTTGGGACAGCCGAACACTGAAGCTTTCTTT. This codes for CASSLGQPNTEAFF.